The 8 T cell receptor beta chains in this list originate from one sample, sequenced in a study of T cell responses to AZD1222 COVID-19 vaccine. Generated by immunoSEQ multiplex PCR, the TCRdb table keeps only in-frame clones and is missing some. Among fewer than 130,000 clones, about 90% were seen once, and the ten largest hold 15%. The source was peripheral blood, collected 28 days after the second AZD1222 dose. These receptors were taken from an adult who received the AZD1222 COVID-19 vaccine.

The chain joins TRBV6-1 to TRBJ2-7; D call uncertain. The CDR3 is made up of 16 amino acids. The germline gives CDR1 MNHNS, CDR2 SASEGT. The ends were cut back, 1 base at V and 3 bases at J, with 16 bases in the middle. CDR3: CASSEVGQVNFYEQYF. CDR3 DNA sequence: TGTGCCAGCAGTGAAGTTGGTCAGGTAAATTTCTACGAGCAGTACTTC.

The chain employs TRBV24-1 and TRBJ2-7, with D possibly being TRBD1 (5 bases). Germline lookup yields CDR1 KGHDR and CDR2 SFDVKD. V lost 3 bases to trimming and J lost 1 base, with 9 bases between them. CDR3 length: 14 amino acids. The CDR3 region has the DNA TGTGCCACCAGTGATCCGGACAATTCCTACGAGCAGTACTTC. Its protein product is CATSDPDNSYEQYF.

This clone has just a few counts. Other DNA sequences of this sample code for an identical CDR3. The V call is TRBV3-1 (or the pseudogene TRBV3-2), the J call TRBJ2-5, with 11 bases aligning to TRBD2. The CDR3 consists of 16 residues. Losses at the gene ends were 1 base for V and 0 bases for J; bases not matched to a gene: 1. CDR1 and CDR2 from the germline V gene are LGHDT and YNNKEL (reference sequence). CDR3 bases: TGTGCCAGCAGCCAAGGACTAGCGGGGTACCAAGAGACCCAGTACTTC. Protein sequence: CASSQGLAGYQETQYF.

The chain uses TRBV5-8 and TRBJ1-5; 9 bases fit TRBD1. The junction had 8 bases not matched to a gene; V was cut back by 3 bases and J by 16 bases. Looked up from germline, CDR1 is SGHTS and CDR2 is YDEGEE. The CDR3 is made up of 12 amino acids. CDR3 amino acids: CASSSGQGFPHF. In DNA form, the CDR3 reads TGTGCCAGCAGCTCGGGACAGGGTTTTCCTCATTTT.

The J gene is TRBJ2-7, the V gene TRBV7-9, with D uncertain. Trimming pared 1 base from V and 2 bases from J, leaving 6 bases between. Per germline, CDR1 SEHNR and CDR2 FQNEAQ (reference sequence). The CDR3 has 13 amino acids. The chain's CDR3 is CASSLVGPYEQYF. The CDR3, as DNA: TGTGCCAGCAGCTTAGTGGGTCCCTACGAGCAGTACTTC.

The chain joins TRBV18 to TRBJ1-3; D possibly corresponds to TRBD1 (5 bases). Germline V lookup: CDR1 KGHSH, CDR2 LQKENI. The V gene lost 1 base and the J gene lost 0 bases, with 10 bases spanning the gap. The CDR3 has 16 residues. CDR3 in amino acids: CASSPQTDFSGNTIYF. CDR3 nucleotides: TGTGCCAGCTCACCACAGACAGATTTCTCTGGAAACACCATATATTTT. The complete variable domain, with remaining parts taken from reference TRBV18 and TRBJ1-3, reads NAGVMQNPRHLVRRRGQEARLRCSPMKGHSHVYWYRQLPEEGLKFMVYLQKENIIDESGMPKERFSAEFPKEGPSILRIQQVVRGDSAAYFCASSPQTDFSGNTIYFGEGSWLTVV.

The chain couples TRBV18 to TRBJ2-7; 11 nucleotides line up with TRBD1. Germline lookup yields CDR1 KGHSH and CDR2 LQKENI. CDR3 length equals 14 residues. Unmatched junction bases numbered 4, after V lost 3 bases and J lost 6 bases. The CDR3 reads CASSPRTGGVEQYF. The DNA for the CDR3 is TGTGCCAGCTCACCCCGGACAGGGGGCGTCGAGCAGTACTTC.

This clone was seen a handful of times. V and J are TRBV13 and TRBJ2-1; 11 bases are a match to TRBD1. V lost 5 bases, J lost 0 bases, and 3 bases stayed unmatched. Germline lookup yields CDR1 PRHDT and CDR2 FYEKMQ (reference sequence). The CDR3 contains 16 residues. As DNA, the CDR3 is TGTGCCAGCAGCCCCGGGACAGGGGGCTCCTACAATGAGCAGTTCTTC. Its translation: CASSPGTGGSYNEQFF.